Reported below is one T cell receptor (beta chain). Its antigen is currently unknown. The investigators reverse transcribed all of the isolated RNA, so they sequenced expressed TCRB transcripts. Assay used: immunoSEQ multiplex PCR; TCRdb lists only in-frame clones, some missing. The sample records more than 350,000 clones, roughly 11% being singletons. Stem cell-like memory, regulatory, central memory and naive CD4+ cells were sorted via CD45RO/CCR7/CD25/CD127/CD95/CD27. The sample belongs to a study of beta chain features in type 1 diabetes. Looking at the study overall: The samples had around 98 million sorted cells examined in all. Whole-study findings and limits: A pattern of fewer insertions and more deletions at VDJ junctions was seen in type 1 diabetes patients.

CDR1 SQVTM and CDR2 ANQGSEA come from the germline V gene. This CDR3 contains 14 residues. V was clipped by 5 bases and J by 2 bases; unmatched bases: 2. This TCR derives from a young woman in good health. The chain links TRBV29-1 to TRBJ2-7, with TRBD2 identical over 14 bases. The sample consisted of naive CD4+ T cells from blood. CDR3 nucleotide sequence: TGCAGCGTTCTGACTAGCGGGAGGGCCTACGAGCAGTACTTC. Translating it yields CSVLTSGRAYEQYF.